This T cell receptor beta chain appears in the sequencing data of a study of cytomegalovirus exposure and HLA in healthy donors. Study context: Inside one of the first data releases sat some 93 million unique TCRs taken from HLA-typed donors. Of around 400 genotyped donors, 80% to 85% grouped in the Caucasian-associated ancestry cluster. Study results and limitations: Presence/absence comparisons presumed near-even sequencing depth among donors. For most TCR beta V segments, an earlier analysis put the productive rate at about 90% or about 30% of the time.

Concerning this clone itself: Its antigen remains unidentified.

Per germline, CDR1 SEHNR and CDR2 FQNEAQ (reference sequence). The CDR3 runs 16 residues. With 5 bases removed from V and 5 bases from J, the gap between germline ends came to 22 bases. Use of 60 Vbeta and 13 Jbeta primers characterized the PCR. TCRdb's copy holds only in-frame clones and misses some; the assay was immunoSEQ multiplex PCR. The sample consists of around 110,000 clones, 65% of them appearing once. The TCR sequence derives from a woman in her forties in good health and CMV-seropositive. The chain recombines TRBV7-9 with TRBJ2-7; D may be TRBD2 (6 bases). The specimen was PBMCs. DNA of the CDR3: TGTGCCAGCAGCCATCCCCGACTTGCGGGGACGGACGAGCAGTACTTC. Encoded protein: CASSHPRLAGTDEQYF.